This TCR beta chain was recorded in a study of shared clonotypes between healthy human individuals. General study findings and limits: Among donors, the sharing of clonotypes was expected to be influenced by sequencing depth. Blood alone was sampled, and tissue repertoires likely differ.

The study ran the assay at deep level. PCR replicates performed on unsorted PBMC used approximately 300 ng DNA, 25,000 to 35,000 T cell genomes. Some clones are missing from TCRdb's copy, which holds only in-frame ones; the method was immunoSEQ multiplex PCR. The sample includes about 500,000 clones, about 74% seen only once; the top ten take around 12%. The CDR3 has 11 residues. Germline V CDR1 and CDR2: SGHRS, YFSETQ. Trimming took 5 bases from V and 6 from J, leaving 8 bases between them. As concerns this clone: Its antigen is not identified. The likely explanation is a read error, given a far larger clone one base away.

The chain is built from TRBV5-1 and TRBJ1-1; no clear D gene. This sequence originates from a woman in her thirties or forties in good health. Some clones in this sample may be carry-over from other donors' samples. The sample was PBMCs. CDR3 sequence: CASRDCSEAFF. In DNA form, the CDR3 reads TGCGCCAGCAGGGATTGTTCTGAAGCTTTCTTT.